This TCR beta chain was sequenced in a study of blood T cell repertoires in COVID-19. Looking at the study overall: T cells, B-cell-depleted T cells, or PBMCs provided the cDNA or gDNA that served as material.

CDR3 length: 16 residues. V lost 1 base to trimming and J lost 1 base; unmatched junction nucleotides: 6. Germline assignment: CDR1 LGHNA and CDR2 YSLEER. The method was immunoSEQ multiplex PCR; TCRdb's version includes in-frame clones alone and lacks a portion of them. The table lists around 140,000 clones, over 75% of them singletons. Sequenced material: peripheral blood. The clonotype was recovered from a human donor in a cohort sampled during active COVID-19. The chain combines TRBV4-3 with TRBJ1-1; 7 bases fit TRBD1. The CDR3 nucleotides are TGCGCCAGCAGCCAAGCTACGGGGACAGCGAACACTGAAGCTTTCTTT. This sequence encodes CASSQATGTANTEAFF.